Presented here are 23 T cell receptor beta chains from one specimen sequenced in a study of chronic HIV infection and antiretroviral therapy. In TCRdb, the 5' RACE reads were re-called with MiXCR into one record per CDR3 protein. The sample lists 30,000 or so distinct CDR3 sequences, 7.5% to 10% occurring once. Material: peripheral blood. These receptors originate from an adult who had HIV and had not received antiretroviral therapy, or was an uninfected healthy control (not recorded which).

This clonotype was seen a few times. The CDR3 DNA follows: TGTGCCAGCAGCCCAGAGGGGTACGAAGAGACCCAGTACTTC. This sequence encodes CASSPEGYEETQYF. The V and J genes are TRBV7-2 and TRBJ2-5; perhaps D is TRBD1 or TRBD2 (5 bases each). This CDR3 comprises 14 residues. Germline CDR1 is SGHTA and CDR2 is FQGNSA. Trimming took off 5 bases at V and 3 bases at J, with 13 bases between the two ends.

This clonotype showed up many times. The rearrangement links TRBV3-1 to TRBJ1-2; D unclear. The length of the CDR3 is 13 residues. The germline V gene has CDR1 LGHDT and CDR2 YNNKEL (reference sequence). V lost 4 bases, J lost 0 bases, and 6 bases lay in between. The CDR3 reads CASSPASNYGYTF. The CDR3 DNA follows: TGTGCCAGCAGCCCGGCGTCTAACTATGGCTACACCTTC.

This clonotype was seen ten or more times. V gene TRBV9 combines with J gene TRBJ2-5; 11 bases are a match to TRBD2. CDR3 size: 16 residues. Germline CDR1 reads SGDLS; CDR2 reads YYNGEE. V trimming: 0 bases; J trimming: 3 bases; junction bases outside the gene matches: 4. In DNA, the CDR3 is TGTGCCAGCAGCGTAGAATTAGCGGGAGGGAAAGAGACCCAGTACTTC. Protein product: CASSVELAGGKETQYF. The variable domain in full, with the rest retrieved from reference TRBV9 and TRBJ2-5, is DSGVTQTPKHLITATGQRVTLRCSPRSGDLSVYWYQQSLDQGLQFLIQYYNGEERAKGNILERFSAQQFPDLHSELNLSSLELGDSALYFCASSVELAGGKETQYFGPGTRLLVL.

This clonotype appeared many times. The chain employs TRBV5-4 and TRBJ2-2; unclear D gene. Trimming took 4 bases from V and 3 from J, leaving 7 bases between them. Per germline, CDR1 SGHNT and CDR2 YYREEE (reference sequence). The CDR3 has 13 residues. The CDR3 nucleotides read TGTGCCAGCAGCCGACTTGACACCGGGGAGCTGTTTTTT. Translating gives CASSRLDTGELFF.

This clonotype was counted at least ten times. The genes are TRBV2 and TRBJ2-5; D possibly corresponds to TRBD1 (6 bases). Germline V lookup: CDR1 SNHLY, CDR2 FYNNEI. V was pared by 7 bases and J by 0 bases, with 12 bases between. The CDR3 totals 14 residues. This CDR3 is CASIGQSNQETQYF. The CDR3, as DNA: TGTGCCAGCATCGGACAGTCCAACCAAGAGACCCAGTACTTC.

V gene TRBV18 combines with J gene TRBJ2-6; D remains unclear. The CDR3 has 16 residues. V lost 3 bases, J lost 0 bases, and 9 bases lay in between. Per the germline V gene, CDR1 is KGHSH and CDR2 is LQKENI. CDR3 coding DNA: TGTGCCAGCTCACCGGTGGCGGACTCTGGGGCCAACGTCCTGACTTTC. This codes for CASSPVADSGANVLTF. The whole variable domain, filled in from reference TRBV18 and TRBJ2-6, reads NAGVMQNPRHLVRRRGQEARLRCSPMKGHSHVYWYRQLPEEGLKFMVYLQKENIIDESGMPKERFSAEFPKEGPSILRIQQVVRGDSAAYFCASSPVADSGANVLTFGAGSRLTVL.

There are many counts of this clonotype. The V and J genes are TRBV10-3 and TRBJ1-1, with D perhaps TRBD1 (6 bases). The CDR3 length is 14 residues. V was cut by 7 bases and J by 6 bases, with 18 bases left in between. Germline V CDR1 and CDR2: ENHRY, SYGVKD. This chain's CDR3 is CAIKGDTPGPEAFF. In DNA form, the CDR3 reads TGTGCCATCAAGGGGGACACCCCAGGGCCTGAAGCTTTCTTT.

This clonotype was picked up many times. The CDR3 loop is CASSYSQIGNLEQYF. CDR3 nucleotide sequence: TGTGCCAGCAGTTACTCGCAGATCGGGAATCTCGAGCAGTACTTC. J is TRBJ2-7 and V is TRBV6-2 or TRBV6-3; TRBD2 is a possible D gene (5 bases). The germline V gene encodes CDR1 MNHEY and CDR2 SVGEGT. The V end was cut by 0 bases, the J end by 6 bases, with 15 bases between. The CDR3 loop spans 15 amino acids.

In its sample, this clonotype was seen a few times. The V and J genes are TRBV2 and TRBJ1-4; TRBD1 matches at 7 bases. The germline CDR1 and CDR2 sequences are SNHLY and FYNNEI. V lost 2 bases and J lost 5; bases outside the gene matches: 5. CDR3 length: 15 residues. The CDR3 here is CASSELRTGNEKLFF. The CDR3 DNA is TGTGCCAGCAGTGAACTTCGGACAGGAAATGAAAAACTGTTTTTT. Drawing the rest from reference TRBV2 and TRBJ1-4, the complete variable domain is EPEVTQTPSHQVTQMGQEVILRCVPISNHLYFYWYRQILGQKVEFLVSFYNNEISEKSEIFDDQFSVERPDGSNFTLKIRSTKLEDSAMYFCASSELRTGNEKLFFGSGTQLSVL.

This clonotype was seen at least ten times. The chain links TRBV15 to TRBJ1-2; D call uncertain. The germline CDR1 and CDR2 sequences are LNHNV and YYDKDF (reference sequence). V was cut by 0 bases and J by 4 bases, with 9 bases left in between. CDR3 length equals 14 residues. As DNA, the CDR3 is TGTGCCACCAGCAGAGATATCGGGGTCTATGGCTACACCTTC. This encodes CATSRDIGVYGYTF.

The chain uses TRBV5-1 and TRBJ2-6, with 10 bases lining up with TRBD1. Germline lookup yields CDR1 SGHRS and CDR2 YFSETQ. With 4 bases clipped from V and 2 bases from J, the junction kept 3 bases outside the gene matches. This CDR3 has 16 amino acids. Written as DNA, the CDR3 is TGCGCCAGCAGCAGGGGGACAGGGGCTGGGGCCAACGTCCTGACTTTC. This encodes CASSRGTGAGANVLTF.

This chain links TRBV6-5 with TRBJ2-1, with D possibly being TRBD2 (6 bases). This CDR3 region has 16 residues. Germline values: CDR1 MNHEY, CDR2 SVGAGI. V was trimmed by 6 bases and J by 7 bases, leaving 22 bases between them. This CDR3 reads CASSEGGAGLRNEQFF. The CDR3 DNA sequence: TGTGCCAGCAGCGAGGGTGGGGCGGGATTAAGGAATGAGCAGTTCTTC.

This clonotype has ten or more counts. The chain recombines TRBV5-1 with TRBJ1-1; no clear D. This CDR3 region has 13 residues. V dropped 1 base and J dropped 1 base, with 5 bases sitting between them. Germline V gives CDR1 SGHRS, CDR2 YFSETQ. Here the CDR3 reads CASSLTRNTEAFF. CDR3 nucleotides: TGCGCCAGCAGCTTGACGAGGAACACTGAAGCTTTCTTT.

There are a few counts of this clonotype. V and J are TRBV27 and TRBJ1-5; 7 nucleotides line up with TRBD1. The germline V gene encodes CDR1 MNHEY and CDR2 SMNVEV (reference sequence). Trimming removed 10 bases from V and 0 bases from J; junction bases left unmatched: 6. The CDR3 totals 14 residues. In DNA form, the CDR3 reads TGTGCCAATCCAGGGGGGTGTAGCAATCAGCCCCAGCATTTT. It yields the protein CANPGGCSNQPQHF.

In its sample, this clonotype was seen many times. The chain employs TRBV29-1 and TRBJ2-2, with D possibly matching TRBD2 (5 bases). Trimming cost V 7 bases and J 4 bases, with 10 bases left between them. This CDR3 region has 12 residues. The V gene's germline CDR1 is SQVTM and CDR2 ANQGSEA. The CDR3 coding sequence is TGCAGCGGGGCGGACTTCACCGGGGAGCTGTTTTTT. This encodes CSGADFTGELFF.

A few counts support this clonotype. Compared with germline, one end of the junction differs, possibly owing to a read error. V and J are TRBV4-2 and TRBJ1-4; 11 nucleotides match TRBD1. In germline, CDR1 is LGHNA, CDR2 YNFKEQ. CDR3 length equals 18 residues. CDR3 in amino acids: CASSQGQGAWLANEKLFF. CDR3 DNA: TGTGCCAGCAGTCAAGGACAGGGGGCTTGGTTGGCTAATGAAAAACTGTTTTTT.

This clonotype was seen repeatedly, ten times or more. The CDR3 DNA sequence: TGTGCCATCAAGGCTCTGACCGAAGAGACCCAGTACTTC. It yields the protein CAIKALTEETQYF. The rearrangement joins TRBV10-3 to TRBJ2-5; D is undetermined. The CDR3 totals 13 residues. Trimming stripped 7 bases from V and 3 bases from J, with 12 bases between. Germline V gene data show CDR1 as ENHRY and CDR2 as SYGVKD.

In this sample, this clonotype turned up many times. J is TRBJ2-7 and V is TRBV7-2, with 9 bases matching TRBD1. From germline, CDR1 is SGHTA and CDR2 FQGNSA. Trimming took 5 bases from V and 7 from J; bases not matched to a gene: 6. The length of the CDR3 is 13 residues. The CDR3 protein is CASSLGQGTEQYF. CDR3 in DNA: TGTGCCAGCAGCCTGGGACAGGGTACGGAGCAGTACTTC.

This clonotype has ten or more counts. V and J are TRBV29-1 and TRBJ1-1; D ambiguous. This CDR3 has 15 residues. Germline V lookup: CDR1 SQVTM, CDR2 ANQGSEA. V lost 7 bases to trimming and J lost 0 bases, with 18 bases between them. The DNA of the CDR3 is TGCAGCGCCCAAGACCAGCGAACGATGAACACTGAAGCTTTCTTT. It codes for CSAQDQRTMNTEAFF.

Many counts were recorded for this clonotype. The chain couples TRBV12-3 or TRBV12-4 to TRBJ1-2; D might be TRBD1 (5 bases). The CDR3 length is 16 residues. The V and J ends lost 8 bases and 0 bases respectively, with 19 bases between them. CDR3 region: CASSLHRGGANYGYTF. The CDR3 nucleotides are TGTGCCAGCTCCCTTCATCGGGGGGGGGCTAACTATGGCTACACCTTC.

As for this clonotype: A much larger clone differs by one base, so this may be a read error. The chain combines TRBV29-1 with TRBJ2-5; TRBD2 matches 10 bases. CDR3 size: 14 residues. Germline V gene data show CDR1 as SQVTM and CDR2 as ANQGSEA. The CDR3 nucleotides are TGCAGCGTTGACCCTAGCGGGGGCTGGGAGAACCAGTACTTC. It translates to CSVDPSGGWENQYF.

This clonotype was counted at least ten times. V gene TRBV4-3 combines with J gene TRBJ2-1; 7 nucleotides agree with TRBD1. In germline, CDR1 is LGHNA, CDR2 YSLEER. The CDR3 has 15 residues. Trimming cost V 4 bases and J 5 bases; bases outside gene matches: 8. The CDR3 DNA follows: TGCGCCAGCAGCCGCCGGGACAGCGCAGACAATGAGCAGTTCTTC. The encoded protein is CASSRRDSADNEQFF.

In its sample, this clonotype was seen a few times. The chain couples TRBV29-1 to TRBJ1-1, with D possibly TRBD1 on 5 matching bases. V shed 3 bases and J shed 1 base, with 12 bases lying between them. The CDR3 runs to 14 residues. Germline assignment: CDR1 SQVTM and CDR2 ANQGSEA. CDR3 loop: CSVDREVGNTEAFF. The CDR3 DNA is TGCAGCGTTGACAGGGAGGTAGGGAACACTGAAGCTTTCTTT.